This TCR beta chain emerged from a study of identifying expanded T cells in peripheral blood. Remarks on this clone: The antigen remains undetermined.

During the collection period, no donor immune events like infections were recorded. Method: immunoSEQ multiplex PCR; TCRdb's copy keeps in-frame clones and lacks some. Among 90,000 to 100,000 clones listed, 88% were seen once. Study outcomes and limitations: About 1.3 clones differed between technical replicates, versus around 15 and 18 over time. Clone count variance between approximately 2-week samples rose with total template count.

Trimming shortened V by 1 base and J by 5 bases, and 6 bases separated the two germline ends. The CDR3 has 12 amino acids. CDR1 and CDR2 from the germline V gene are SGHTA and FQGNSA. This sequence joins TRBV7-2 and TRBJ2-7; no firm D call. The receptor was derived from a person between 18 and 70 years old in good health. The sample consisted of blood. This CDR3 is CASSLVSHEQYF. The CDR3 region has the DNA TGTGCCAGCAGCTTAGTGTCCCACGAGCAGTACTTC.